Each of the 6 T cell receptor beta chains below was sequenced from the same sample in a study of T cell repertoires in cytomegalovirus infection. TCRdb reanalysed the reads using MiXCR and keeps one entry per CDR3 protein. This sample has 400,000 or so distinct CDR3 sequences, with roughly a third found just once. The specimen was PBMCs. These receptors all stem from a human donor in good health (CMV status not recorded). Some clones in this sample may be carry-over from other donors' samples.

V gene TRBV19 combines with J gene TRBJ1-1; D may be TRBD1 (5 bases). Germline CDR1 LNHDA, CDR2 SQIVND (reference sequence). CDR3 size: 12 residues. V lost 0 bases and J 10 bases, leaving 9 bases between the germline ends. The CDR3: CASSIEGRSAFF. CDR3 coding DNA: TGTGCCAGTAGTATAGAGGGACGTTCAGCTTTCTTT.

The CDR3 sequence is CASSFAGGTIRETQYF. CDR3 sequence (DNA): TGTGCCAGCAGCTTCGCGGGGGGGACGATTAGAGAGACCCAGTACTTC. V and J are TRBV7-9 and TRBJ2-5; 9 bases are a match to TRBD2. The CDR3 has 16 amino acids. Germline V gene sequence: CDR1 SEHNR, CDR2 FQNEAQ (reference sequence). Unmatched junction bases numbered 9, after V lost 3 bases and J lost 4 bases.

This clonotype was counted a few times. The chain couples TRBV6-5 to TRBJ2-7, with 9 positions matching TRBD2. Germline V gene data show CDR1 as MNHEY and CDR2 as SVGAGI. The CDR3 totals 15 residues. V lost 6 bases to trimming and J lost 2 bases; unmatched junction nucleotides: 8. CDR3 coding DNA: TGTGCCAGCAGCCCGACCTTAGCGGGGGCCTACGAGCAGTACTTC. Amino acid sequence: CASSPTLAGAYEQYF.

Details on this clonotype: This could be a read error, since a much larger clone is one nucleotide away. This chain links TRBV7-2 with TRBJ1-6; no reliable D call. The CDR3 loop spans 19 amino acids. Looked up from germline, CDR1 is SGHTA and CDR2 is FQGNSA. CDR3: CASTPPRDAGLHYNSTLHF. CDR3 nucleotide sequence: TGTGCCAGCACCCCACCTCGAGACGCTGGCCTCCACTATAATTCAACCCTCCACTTT.

With respect to this clonotype: Germline is not matched at one junction end, which may reflect a read error. V and J are TRBV25-1 and TRBJ2-7, with 8 bases that match TRBD1. The CDR3 has 14 residues. Germline V gene lookup returns CDR1 MGHDK and CDR2 SYGVNS. CDR3 amino acids: CARSEGTGSYEQYF. The CDR3, as DNA: TGTGCCAGAAGTGAGGGGACAGGATCCTACGAGCAGTACTTC.

The chain couples TRBV6-2 or TRBV6-3 to TRBJ2-7; weak D call: TRBD2 (5 bases). CDR3 length: 14 amino acids. V was pared by 7 bases and J by 6 bases, with 19 bases between. Germline V lookup: CDR1 MNHEY, CDR2 SVGEGT. As DNA, the CDR3 is TGTGCCAGCAAGTCGCCTCGGGGTTCGGTCGAGCAGTACTTC. This gives the protein CASKSPRGSVEQYF.